Presented here are 23 T cell receptor beta chains from one specimen sequenced in a study of blood T cells in healthy people across ages. With a J-beta primer mix and a sample-barcoded 5' primer, a second PCR ran 7 to 11 cycles. TCRdb reprocessed the 5' RACE reads via MiXCR and lists one record per CDR3 protein. This table has hundreds of thousands of distinct CDR3 sequences, around 68% appearing once. Sequences were obtained from blood. The receptors derive from a young man in good health.

V is TRBV20-1 and J is TRBJ1-2; 7 nucleotides match TRBD1. Germline CDR1 DFQATT, CDR2 SNEGSKA (reference sequence). With 6 bases clipped from V and 2 bases from J, the junction kept 3 bases outside the gene matches. This CDR3 contains 12 residues. Here the CDR3 DNA reads TGCAGTGCGCAACAGGGGAACTATGGCTACACCTTC. It codes for CSAQQGNYGYTF.

V gene TRBV20-1 combines with J gene TRBJ2-3, with 13 bases aligning to TRBD2. V lost 5 bases and J lost 1; bases outside the gene matches: 9. Germline loops: CDR1 DFQATT, CDR2 SNEGSKA (reference sequence). The CDR3 runs to 17 residues. The CDR3 DNA reads as TGCAGTGCTCCGACTAGCGGGGGGAACCTACGCACAGATACGCAGTATTTT. Protein: CSAPTSGGNLRTDTQYF.

This clonotype came up many times. The chain combines TRBV29-1 with TRBJ2-7; D perhaps matches TRBD2 (5 bases). V lost 4 bases and J lost 1, with 5 bases in between. The CDR3 consists of 11 residues. Germline lookup yields CDR1 SQVTM and CDR2 ANQGSEA. The CDR3 nucleotides read TGCAGCGTTGGAGGGTCCTACGAGCAGTACTTC. It codes for CSVGGSYEQYF.

V gene TRBV29-1 combines with J gene TRBJ2-3; tentative D call: TRBD2 (6 bases). V was shortened by 8 bases and J by 2 bases, with 14 bases between the two germline ends. Germline CDR1 reads SQVTM; CDR2 reads ANQGSEA. This CDR3 contains 13 residues. This CDR3 reads CSSLGGATDTQYF. The CDR3, as DNA: TGCAGCAGTCTGGGCGGGGCCACAGATACGCAGTATTTT.

The chain carries TRBV18 and TRBJ1-2; D possibly corresponds to TRBD1 (5 bases). Germline V lookup: CDR1 KGHSH, CDR2 LQKENI. The CDR3 totals 14 residues. V was clipped by 3 bases and J by 8 bases, with 16 bases between them. The CDR3 DNA reads as TGTGCCAGCTCACCGGGGCAGATTGCCTACGGCTACACCTTC. Amino acids: CASSPGQIAYGYTF.

The chain couples TRBV5-1 to TRBJ2-1; D is undetermined. The CDR3 has 15 residues. Germline CDR1 is SGHRS and CDR2 is YFSETQ. Trimming took 0 bases from V and 0 from J, leaving 7 bases between them. The CDR3 DNA follows: TGCGCCAGCAGCTTGGGGCCCCGCTCCTACAATGAGCAGTTCTTC. It codes for CASSLGPRSYNEQFF. The complete variable domain, with remaining parts taken from reference TRBV5-1 and TRBJ2-1, reads KAGVTQTPRYLIKTRGQQVTLSCSPISGHRSVSWYQQTPGQGLQFLFEYFSETQRNKGNFPGRFSGRQFSNSRSEMNVSTLELGDSALYLCASSLGPRSYNEQFFGPGTRLTVL.

This clonotype is a singleton in its sample. The chain joins TRBV7-2 to TRBJ2-2; unclear D gene. This CDR3 is 14 amino acids long. V dropped 3 bases and J dropped 7 bases, with 12 bases sitting between them. CDR1 SGHTA and CDR2 FQGNSA come from the germline V gene. CDR3 DNA: TGTGCCAGCAGCTTCGGACCTACCCACGGGGAGCTGTTTTTT. Translated, it gives CASSFGPTHGELFF.

The V gene is TRBV12-3 or TRBV12-4, the J gene TRBJ2-1, with 8 bases matching TRBD1. This CDR3 has 16 amino acids. The ends lost 4 bases at V and 4 bases at J; junction bases unmatched: 9. CDR3: CASSCTAGQDYNEQFF. CDR3 bases: TGTGCCAGCAGTTGCACGGCGGGACAGGATTACAATGAGCAGTTCTTC.

There are a few counts of this clonotype. CDR3 sequence (DNA): TGTGCCAGCAGTGTGGGTAGTAGCGGCTACACCTTC. It codes for CASSVGSSGYTF. V usage is TRBV25-1 and J usage is TRBJ1-2; D remains unclear. There are 12 residues in the CDR3. V was trimmed by 4 bases and J by 8 bases, leaving 11 bases between them. CDR1 MGHDK and CDR2 SYGVNS come from the germline V gene.

The gene calls are TRBV30 and TRBJ1-5, with a tentative D call TRBD1 (6 bases). V lost 1 base and J 7 bases, leaving 11 bases between the germline ends. Germline CDR1 GTSNPN, CDR2 SVGIG (reference sequence). CDR3 length equals 13 residues. The chain's CDR3 is CAWSEGGAQPQHF. The DNA for the CDR3 is TGTGCCTGGAGTGAGGGGGGGGCACAGCCCCAGCATTTT.

The V and J genes are TRBV12-3 or TRBV12-4 and TRBJ1-6, with a weak D call TRBD1 (6 bases). V dropped 10 bases and J dropped 10 bases, with 17 bases sitting between them. This CDR3 has 13 residues. The CDR3 DNA is TGTGCCACCTCAAAGGGACAAACCTCACCCCTCCACTTT. Its protein is CATSKGQTSPLHF.

The J gene is TRBJ2-3, the V gene TRBV9, with unresolved D. The V gene lost 4 bases and the J gene lost 2 bases, with 14 bases spanning the gap. The CDR3 loop spans 15 amino acids. Per the germline V gene, CDR1 is SGDLS and CDR2 is YYNGEE. The CDR3 sequence: CASSQEKIYTDTQYF. In nucleotides, the CDR3 is TGTGCCAGCAGCCAGGAGAAGATCTACACAGATACGCAGTATTTT. Drawing the rest from reference TRBV9 and TRBJ2-3, the complete variable domain is DSGVTQTPKHLITATGQRVTLRCSPRSGDLSVYWYQQSLDQGLQFLIQYYNGEERAKGNILERFSAQQFPDLHSELNLSSLELGDSALYFCASSQEKIYTDTQYFGPGTRLTVL.

This clonotype came up a few times. V gene TRBV6-6 combines with J gene TRBJ1-4; tentatively, D is TRBD1 (6 bases). The CDR3 runs 15 residues. Trimming shortened V by 1 base and J by 8 bases, and 14 bases separated the two germline ends. Germline-derived CDR1 and CDR2 are MNHNY and SVGAGI (reference sequence). CDR3 protein: CASSYYSGVREKLFF. The CDR3 DNA reads as TGTGCCAGCAGTTACTATTCAGGGGTACGGGAAAAACTGTTTTTT.

The chain carries TRBV5-1 and TRBJ2-5, with unresolved D. V lost 4 bases, J lost 0 bases, and 10 bases lay in between. Looked up from germline, CDR1 is SGHRS and CDR2 is YFSETQ. There are 14 residues in the CDR3. Here the CDR3 reads CASSPVGYQETQYF. In DNA, the CDR3 is TGCGCCAGCAGCCCCGTGGGGTACCAAGAGACCCAGTACTTC.

This clonotype was recorded a few times. The rearrangement joins TRBV4-3 to TRBJ2-1, with D possibly being TRBD2 (6 bases). This CDR3 spans 16 amino acids. Per germline, CDR1 LGHNA and CDR2 YSLEER. The V gene lost 1 base and the J gene lost 5 bases, with 15 bases spanning the gap. In DNA, the CDR3 is TGCGCCAGCAGCCAAGGCCCCCGGGGGACTGACAATGAGCAGTTCTTC. Its translation: CASSQGPRGTDNEQFF.

The genes are TRBV25-1 and TRBJ2-6; weak D call: TRBD1 (6 bases). V gave up 5 bases and J gave up 4 bases, with 12 bases separating them. CDR3 length equals 15 residues. Germline CDR1 MGHDK, CDR2 SYGVNS. The CDR3: CASSPGVRGANVLTF. In DNA, the CDR3 is TGTGCCAGCAGTCCAGGGGTCCGGGGGGCCAACGTCCTGACTTTC.

The V gene is TRBV12-3 or TRBV12-4, the J gene TRBJ2-3; no firm D call. The V gene lost 6 bases and the J gene lost 5 bases, with 9 bases spanning the gap. The CDR3 has 12 amino acids. As DNA, the CDR3 is TGTGCCAGCAGGGAATTTCTAGATACGCAGTATTTT. This gives the protein CASREFLDTQYF.

The chain recombines TRBV11-2 with TRBJ2-5; possibly TRBD1 for D (6 bases). Germline V gene data show CDR1 as SGHAT and CDR2 as FQNNGV. CDR3 length: 15 amino acids. Between the trimmed V and J ends, which lost 5 bases and 5 bases, there was a span of 18 bases. The CDR3 protein is CASSPKWGLVETQYF. The CDR3, as DNA: TGTGCCAGCAGCCCTAAGTGGGGGCTGGTGGAGACCCAGTACTTC.

The J gene is TRBJ2-5, the V gene TRBV6-2 or TRBV6-3; D may be TRBD1 (6 bases). This CDR3 contains 15 residues. From germline, CDR1 is MNHEY and CDR2 SVGEGT. V lost 6 bases, J lost 1 base, and 15 bases lay in between. The DNA of the CDR3 is TGTGCCAGCAGCCCCGGACAGCTCCCCCAAGAGACCCAGTACTTC. Protein sequence: CASSPGQLPQETQYF.

This clonotype showed up just a few times. The CDR3 reads CASGLAGNQETQYF. Written as DNA, the CDR3 is TGTGCCAGCGGGCTAGCGGGGAACCAAGAGACCCAGTACTTC. The rearrangement joins TRBV6-6 to TRBJ2-5, with TRBD2 matching over 9 bases. Trimming at V came to 8 bases and at J to 0 bases, leaving 4 bases not matched to a gene. This CDR3 region has 14 residues. Germline V lookup: CDR1 MNHNY, CDR2 SVGAGI (reference sequence).

This chain connects TRBV7-2 to TRBJ2-5, with D perhaps TRBD1 (5 bases). In germline, CDR1 is SGHTA, CDR2 FQGNSA. This CDR3 is built from 16 residues. Between the trimmed V and J ends, which lost 1 base and 4 bases, there was a span of 16 bases. CDR3 residues: CASSLGVQGWGETQYF. The DNA of the CDR3 is TGTGCCAGCAGCTTAGGAGTCCAGGGTTGGGGAGAGACCCAGTACTTC.

V is TRBV2 and J is TRBJ2-7; no definite D call. V gave up 9 bases and J gave up 5 bases, with 8 bases separating them. Looked up from germline, CDR1 is SNHLY and CDR2 is FYNNEI. The CDR3 is 10 amino acids. CDR3 protein: CASGVDEQYF. DNA for the CDR3: TGTGCCAGTGGGGTCGACGAGCAGTACTTC.

This chain connects TRBV20-1 to TRBJ2-7, with 10 bases fitting TRBD1. The germline V gene encodes CDR1 DFQATT and CDR2 SNEGSKA (reference sequence). This CDR3 comprises 15 residues. The V and J ends lost 2 bases and 1 base, in that order; junction bases with no gene match: 5. The CDR3: CSARRGTGASYEQYF. CDR3 coding DNA: TGCAGTGCTAGACGAGGGACAGGGGCATCCTACGAGCAGTACTTC.